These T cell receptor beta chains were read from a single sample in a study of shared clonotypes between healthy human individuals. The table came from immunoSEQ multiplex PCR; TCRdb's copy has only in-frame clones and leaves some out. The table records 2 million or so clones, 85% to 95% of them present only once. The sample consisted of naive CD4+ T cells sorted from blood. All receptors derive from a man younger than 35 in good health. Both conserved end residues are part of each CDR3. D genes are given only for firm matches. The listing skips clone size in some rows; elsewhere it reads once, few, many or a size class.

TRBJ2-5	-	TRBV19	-	TGTGCCAGTAGTATGGGCCTCCAAGAGACCCAGTACTTC	CASSMGLQETQYF
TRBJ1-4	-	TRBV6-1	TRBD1	TGTGCCAGCAGTGACGGGACAGGGGTGAATAAACTGTTTTTT	CASSDGTGVNKLFF
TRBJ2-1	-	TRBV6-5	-	TGTGCCAGCAGTTCCCAATCCCACGGCCAGTTCTTC	CASSSQSHGQFF
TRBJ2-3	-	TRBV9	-	TGTGCCAGCAGCGCCCCCTCAGGGGTGGGTACAGATACGCAGTATTTT	CASSAPSGVGTDTQYF
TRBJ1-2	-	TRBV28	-	TGTGCCAGCAGTTATGGGAACTATGGCTACACCTTC	CASSYGNYGYTF
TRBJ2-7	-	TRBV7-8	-	TGTGCCAGCAGCTTATCTCCCGCCTCCTACGAGCAGTACTTC	CASSLSPASYEQYF
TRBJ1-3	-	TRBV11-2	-	TGTGCCAGCAGCTTAACGGTGCCTGACGTCTCTGGAAACACCATATATTTT	CASSLTVPDVSGNTIYF
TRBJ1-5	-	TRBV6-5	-	TGTGCCAGCAACCAACTGGGGGTTCAGCCCCAGCATTTT	CASNQLGVQPQHF
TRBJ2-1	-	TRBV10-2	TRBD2	TGCGCCAGCAGTGATCAAGGGACTAGCGGGCTTGAGCAGTTCTTC	CASSDQGTSGLEQFF
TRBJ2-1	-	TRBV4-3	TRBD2	TGCGCCAGCAGCCTCGTACTAGCGGAGGGGTACAATGAGCAGTTCTTC	CASSLVLAEGYNEQFF
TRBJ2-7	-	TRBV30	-	TGTGCCTGGAGCGGTGACTACGAGCAGTACTTC	CAWSGDYEQYF
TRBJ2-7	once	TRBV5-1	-	TGCGCCAGCAGCTATGCGAACGAGCAGTACTTC	CASSYANEQYF
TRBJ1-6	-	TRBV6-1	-	TGTGCCAGCAGTGGGGGTCGCTCCTATAATTCACCCCTCCACTTT	CASSGGRSYNSPLHF
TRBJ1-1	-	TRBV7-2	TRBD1	TGTGCCAGCAGCTTCCACGCTGGGGAGGGGGCAGACACTGAAGCTTTCTTT	CASSFHAGEGADTEAFF
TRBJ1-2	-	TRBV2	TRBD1	TGTGCCAGCAGCCCGGGACAGGCATTCGGCTACACCTTC	CASSPGQAFGYTF
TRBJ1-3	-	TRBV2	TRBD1	TGTGCCAGCAGTGAATGGGACAGCTCTGGAAACACCATATATTTT	CASSEWDSSGNTIYF
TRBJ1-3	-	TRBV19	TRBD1	TGTGCCAGTACCGAGACAGGGACCCGAAACACCATATATTTT	CASTETGTRNTIYF
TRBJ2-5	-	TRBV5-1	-	TGCGCCAGCAGCTTCCCTCAGGGGAGGGAGACCCAGTACTTC	CASSFPQGRETQYF
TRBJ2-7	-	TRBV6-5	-	TGTGCCAGCAGTCCAAGGAGGCAGACCTACGAGCAGTACTTC	CASSPRRQTYEQYF
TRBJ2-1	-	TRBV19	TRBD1	TGTGCCAGTAGTAGACGAGGAGAGGGACAGGTGAAGGGGAATGAGCAGTTCTTC	CASSRRGEGQVKGNEQFF
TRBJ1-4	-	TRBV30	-	TGTGCCTGGAGTGTACCAAGGGGTGAAAAACTGTTTTTT	CAWSVPRGEKLFF
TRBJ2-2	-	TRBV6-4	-	TGTGCCAGCAGTGACTCGATGGGGAGGACCGGGGAGCTGTTTTTT	CASSDSMGRTGELFF
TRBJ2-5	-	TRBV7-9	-	TGTGCCAGCAGTCAAAGCTTACTAACGGAGACCCAGTACTTC	CASSQSLLTETQYF
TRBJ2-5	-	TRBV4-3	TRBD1	TGCGCCAGCAGCCAAGAGACAGGGGGCACACAGACCCAGTACTTC	CASSQETGGTQTQYF
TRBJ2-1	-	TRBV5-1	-	TGCGCCAGCAGCTTTCGGGCTGACTACAATGAGCAGTTCTTC	CASSFRADYNEQFF
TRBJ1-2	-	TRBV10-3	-	TGTGCCATCAGTGAGTCGACTCTTTCCTATGGCTACACCTTC	CAISESTLSYGYTF
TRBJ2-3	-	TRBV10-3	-	TGTGCCATCGGGGACTTCTCTAGTGGCACAGATACGCAGTATTTT	CAIGDFSSGTDTQYF
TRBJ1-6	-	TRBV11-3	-	TGTGCCAGCAGCTTAGAGGGTAGGGGGAGATATTCACCCCTCCACTTT	CASSLEGRGRYSPLHF
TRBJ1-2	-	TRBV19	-	TGTGCCAGTAGTCCCCCCGGGATAATAAACTATGGCTACACCTTC	CASSPPGIINYGYTF
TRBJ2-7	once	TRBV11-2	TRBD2	TGTGCCAGCACCGGAGAGGGGCGGGGGGGCCGAAACGAGCAGTACTTC	CASTGEGRGGRNEQYF
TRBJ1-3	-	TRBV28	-	TGTGCCAGCAACCCAGGCGCAATAACGGTTGGAAACACCATATATTTT	CASNPGAITVGNTIYF
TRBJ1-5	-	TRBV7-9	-	TGTGCCAGCAGCTTTTCGGAACAGGGCCTTAAGCCCCAGCATTTT	CASSFSEQGLKPQHF
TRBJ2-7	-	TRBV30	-	TGTGCCTGGAGTGTATCTGCGACAGCCAGCTCCTACGAGCAGTACTTC	CAWSVSATASSYEQYF
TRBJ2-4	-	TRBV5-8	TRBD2	TGTGCCAGCAGCCGGGAGGGGCAGGACATCAAAAACATTCAGTACTTC	CASSREGQDIKNIQYF
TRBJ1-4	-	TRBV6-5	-	TGTGCCAGCAGTTCCGGTAGGGAAAAACTGTTTTTT	CASSSGREKLFF
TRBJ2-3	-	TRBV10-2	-	TGCGCCAGCAGTTGGGCGGGGTCTGCAGATACGCAGTATTTT	CASSWAGSADTQYF
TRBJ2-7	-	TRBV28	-	TGTGCCACCTCGACCGAAAACAGGTATGAGCAGTACTTC	CATSTENRYEQYF
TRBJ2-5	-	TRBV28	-	TGTGCCAGCACGCCCTCCGGACAAGGGGCAAAGGAGACCCAGTACTTC	CASTPSGQGAKETQYF
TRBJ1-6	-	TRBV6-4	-	TGTGCCAGCAGTGCCCGACAGGATTCACCCCTCCACTTT	CASSARQDSPLHF
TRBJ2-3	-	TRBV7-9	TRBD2	TGTGCCAGCAGCCGAGCAACTAGCGGGAGTGAAGATACGCAGTATTTT	CASSRATSGSEDTQYF
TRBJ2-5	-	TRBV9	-	TGTGCCAGCAGCTCTTTAGCGGCCCAAGAGACCCAGTACTTC	CASSSLAAQETQYF
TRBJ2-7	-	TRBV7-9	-	TGTGCCAGCAGACAGACAAACTCCTACGAGCAGTACTTC	CASRQTNSYEQYF
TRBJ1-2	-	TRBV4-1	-	TGCGCCAGCAGCCAAGTAGCGGCAGCTTCTAACTATGGCTACACCTTC	CASSQVAAASNYGYTF
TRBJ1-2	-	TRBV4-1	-	TGCGCCAGCAGCCAAATGCAGAGCGAGTATGGCTACACCTTC	CASSQMQSEYGYTF